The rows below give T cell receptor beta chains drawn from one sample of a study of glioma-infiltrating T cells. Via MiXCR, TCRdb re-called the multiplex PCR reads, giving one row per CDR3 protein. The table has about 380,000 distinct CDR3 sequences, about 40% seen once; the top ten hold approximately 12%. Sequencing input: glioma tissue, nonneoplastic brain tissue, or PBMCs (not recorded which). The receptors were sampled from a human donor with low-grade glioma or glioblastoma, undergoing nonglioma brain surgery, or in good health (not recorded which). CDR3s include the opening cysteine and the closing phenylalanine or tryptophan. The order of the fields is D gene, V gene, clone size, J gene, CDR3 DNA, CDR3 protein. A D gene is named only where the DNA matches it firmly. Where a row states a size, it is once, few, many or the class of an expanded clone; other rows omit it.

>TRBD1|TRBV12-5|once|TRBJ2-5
TGTGCTAGCTCCAGAGGGGGACAGGAGGAGACCCAGCACTTC
CASSRGGQEETQHF
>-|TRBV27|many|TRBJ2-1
TGTGCCAGCAGTCCGACGGGAAGTTACAATGAGCAGTTCTTC
CASSPTGSYNEQFF
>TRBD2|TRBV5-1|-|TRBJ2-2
TGCGCCAGCAGCGCCTCAGGACTAGCGGGGACCCTAGGAGGGGAGCTGTTTTTT
CASSASGLAGTLGGELFF
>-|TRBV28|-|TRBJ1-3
TGTGCCAGCACGGTCAGGGGAGCTGGAAAAACCATATATTTT
CASTVRGAGKTIYF
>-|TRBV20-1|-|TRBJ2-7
TGCAGTGCTGGACGGCCGAACAATGAGCAGTACTTC
CSAGRPNNEQYF
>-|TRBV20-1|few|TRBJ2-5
TGCAGTGCTAGACCTGATCGCCCTAGGGAAGAGACCCAGTACTTC
CSARPDRPREETQYF
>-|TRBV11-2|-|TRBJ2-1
TGTGCCAGCAGAACCCCGGGGAGAGTTAGTGGTGTGCAGTTCTTC
CASRTPGRVSGVQFF
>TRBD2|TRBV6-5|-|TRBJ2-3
TGTGCCAGCAGTTACTCGCGGAGCGGGAGGGCCGGCACAGATACGCAGTATTTT
CASSYSRSGRAGTDTQYF
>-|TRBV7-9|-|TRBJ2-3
TGTGCCAGCAGCCCGCAGCAAATGACAGCCGCACGGGCTACGCAGTATTTT
CASSPQQMTAARATQYF
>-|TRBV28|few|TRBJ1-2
TGTGCCAGCAGTTCGGACGGAGGACGGGGCTACACCTTC
CASSSDGGRGYTF
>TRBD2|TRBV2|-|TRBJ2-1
TGTGCCAGCAGTGAATGGTCTAGCGGGAGAGGTTCCTACAATGAGCAGTTCTTC
CASSEWSSGRGSYNEQFF
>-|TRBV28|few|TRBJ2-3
TGTGCCAGCAGTTTTTCCCCGACAGATACGCAGTATTTT
CASSFSPTDTQYF
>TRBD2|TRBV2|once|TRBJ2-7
TGTGCCAGCAGTGGGACTAGGGCCTCCTACGAGCAGTACTTC
CASSGTRASYEQYF
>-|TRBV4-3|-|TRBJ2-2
TGCGCCAGCAGCCTTGGCAGGTCGAACACCGGGGAGCTGTTTTTT
CASSLGRSNTGELFF
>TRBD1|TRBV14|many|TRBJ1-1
TGTGCCAGCAGCCAATTCGACAGGGTGCCAGCTTTCTTT
CASSQFDRVPAFF
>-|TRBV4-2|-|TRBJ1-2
TGTGCCGGCAGCCAAGAGGAGGGGGACAACTATGGCTACACCTTC
CAGSQEEGDNYGYTF
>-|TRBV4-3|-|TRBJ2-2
TGCGCCAGCAGCCAATTGGTGGGCACCGGGGAGCTGTTTTTT
CASSQLVGTGELFF
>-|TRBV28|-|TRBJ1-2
TGTGCCAGCAGCCACAGGGCTGAGTACGAGGGCTACACCTTC
CASSHRAEYEGYTF
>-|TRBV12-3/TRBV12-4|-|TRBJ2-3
TGTGCCAGCAGTTTAGGGCAAACCCTCACAGATACGCAGTATTTT
CASSLGQTLTDTQYF
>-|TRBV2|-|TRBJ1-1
TGTGCCAGCAGGGCGGGAGGTTCCACTGAAGCTTTCTTT
CASRAGGSTEAFF
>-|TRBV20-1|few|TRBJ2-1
TGCAGTGCTAGAGGTCTCCTCCGGGTAGTCGGTGATGAGCAGTTCTTC
CSARGLLRVVGDEQFF
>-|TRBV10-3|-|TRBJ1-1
TGTGCCATCGAGGGCACGGCGGACACTGAAGCTTTCTTT
CAIEGTADTEAFF
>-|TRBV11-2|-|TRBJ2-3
TGTGCCAGCAACCGGGAAGATGGTACGCAGTATTTT
CASNREDGTQYF
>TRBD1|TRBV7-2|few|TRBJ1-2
TGTGCCAGCAGCTTAGCGTCAGGGGGAGATGGCTACACCTTC
CASSLASGGDGYTF
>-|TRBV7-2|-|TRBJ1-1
TGTGCCAGCAGTTCCCGGACCCAAGCAGATGGGGCTTTCTTT
CASSSRTQADGAFF
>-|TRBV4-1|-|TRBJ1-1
TGCGCCAGCAGCCAAACAGTCCTGAACACTGAAGCTTTCTTT
CASSQTVLNTEAFF
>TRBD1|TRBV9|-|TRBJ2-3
TGTGCCAGCAGCGTAGATGGGGACAGGGGAACAGATACGCAGTATTTT
CASSVDGDRGTDTQYF
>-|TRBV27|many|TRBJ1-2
TGTGCCAGCAGTTTAGGGCCTACTAACTATGGCTACACCTTC
CASSLGPTNYGYTF